This is a list of T cell receptor beta chains from one sample in a study of persistence of HIV-infected CD4 T cells. TCRdb's copy holds only in-frame clones and misses some; the assay was immunoSEQ multiplex PCR. Of tens of thousands of clones in the sample, 70% to 75% were seen once. These receptors' antigens are unknown. Sequences were derived from CD4+ T cells sorted from PBMCs after roughly 18-hour stimulation, sampled from a patient who received antiretroviral therapy. These receptors all come from an adult man with HIV who was CMV-seropositive. The CDR3 runs from the conserved cysteine through the conserved F or W. D genes are given only for firm matches. Clone size is stated in some rows and not others, as once, few, many or a class when expanded.

CDR3 length	V gene	clone size	J gene	D gene	CDR3 protein	CDR3 DNA
16	TRBV18	.	TRBJ2-5	.	CASSPMKRRTEETQYF	TGTGCCAGCTCACCAATGAAAAGGCGCACCGAAGAGACCCAGTACTTC
13	TRBV30	.	TRBJ1-1	.	CAWKRQGITEAFF	TGTGCCTGGAAGCGGCAGGGAATAACTGAAGCTTTCTTT
15	TRBV9	.	TRBJ2-2	TRBD1	CASSRTGRDTGELFF	TGTGCCAGCAGCCGGACAGGGCGCGACACCGGGGAGCTGTTTTTT
17	TRBV5-1	.	TRBJ2-3	TRBD2	CASSSVSSGGAGDTQYF	TGCGCCAGCAGCTCGGTCTCTAGCGGGGGGGCAGGAGATACGCAGTATTTT
14	TRBV28	.	TRBJ1-5	TRBD1	CASRDKTGGQPQHF	TGTGCCAGCAGGGATAAGACAGGGGGGCAGCCCCAGCATTTT
12	TRBV12-3/TRBV12-4	.	TRBJ1-2	.	CASSIGSYGYTF	TGTGCCAGCAGTATTGGGTCCTATGGCTACACCTTC
18	TRBV7-2	.	TRBJ2-3	TRBD2	CASSLRTSAGTSTDTQYF	TGTGCCAGCAGCTTAAGGACTAGCGCGGGCACCAGCACAGATACGCAGTATTTT
17	TRBV19	.	TRBJ2-4	.	CASRNKVNVLAKNIQYF	TGTGCCAGTAGGAACAAGGTAAACGTACTAGCCAAAAACATTCAGTACTTC
15	TRBV14	.	TRBJ2-7	TRBD1	CASSRPGQSTYEQYF	TGTGCCAGCAGCCGCCCGGGACAGTCGACCTACGAGCAGTACTTC
19	TRBV11-2	.	TRBJ2-2	.	CASSLDSLILNANTGELFF	TGTGCCAGCAGCTTAGACAGCCTAATACTTAACGCGAACACCGGGGAGCTGTTTTTT
17	TRBV2	.	TRBJ1-6	TRBD1	CASRPGQGNSYNSPLHF	TGTGCCAGCAGGCCGGGACAGGGGAATTCCTATAATTCACCCCTCCACTTT
15	TRBV7-9	.	TRBJ1-4	.	CASSSSVWGGEKLFF	TGTGCCAGCAGCTCCTCGGTTTGGGGTGGTGAAAAACTGTTTTTT
13	TRBV5-4	.	TRBJ2-5	.	CASSLSPRETQYF	TGTGCCAGCAGCTTGTCCCCTCGAGAGACCCAGTACTTC
14	TRBV19	.	TRBJ1-2	.	CASTNGGGGGGYTF	TGTGCCAGTACCAATGGTGGGGGAGGTGGTGGCTACACCTTC
14	TRBV2	.	TRBJ2-5	TRBD1	CASRDDRVQETQYF	TGTGCCAGCAGGGACGACAGGGTTCAAGAGACCCAGTACTTC
14	TRBV7-8	.	TRBJ1-6	TRBD1	CASSFDRVNSPLHF	TGTGCCAGCAGCTTTGACAGGGTTAATTCACCCCTCCACTTT
13	TRBV7-9	.	TRBJ2-3	.	CASSFGTTDTQYF	TGTGCCAGCAGCTTCGGGACAACAGATACGCAGTATTTT
15	TRBV24-1	.	TRBJ2-2	TRBD1	CATSDWGTGTGELFF	TGTGCCACCAGTGATTGGGGGACAGGGACCGGGGAGCTGTTTTTT
14	TRBV5-1	few	TRBJ1-5	.	CASSPWGDNQPQHF	TGCGCCAGCAGCCCATGGGGGGACAATCAGCCCCAGCATTTT
13	TRBV11-1	.	TRBJ1-1	.	CASSFPGNTEAFF	TGTGCCAGCAGCTTTCCGGGGAACACTGAAGCTTTCTTT
13	TRBV19	.	TRBJ1-5	.	CASRDGSNQPQHF	TGTGCCAGTAGGGACGGTAGCAATCAGCCCCAGCATTTT
14	TRBV10-2	few	TRBJ1-5	.	CASSTGGPHEPQHF	TGCGCCAGCAGTACAGGCGGTCCCCATGAGCCCCAGCATTTT
18	TRBV14	.	TRBJ2-3	TRBD1	CASSQRTGARPSTDTQYF	TGTGCCAGCAGCCAACGGACAGGGGCCCGTCCTAGCACAGATACGCAGTATTTT
14	TRBV6-5	.	TRBJ1-3	.	CASSLERAGNTIYF	TGTGCCAGCAGCCTAGAAAGGGCTGGAAACACCATATATTTT
15	TRBV18	.	TRBJ2-2	.	CASSPRKGGAGELFF	TGTGCCAGCTCACCAAGGAAAGGCGGGGCCGGGGAGCTGTTTTTT
14	TRBV28	.	TRBJ2-3	.	CASSSPAGSDTQYF	TGTGCCAGCAGTTCCCCGGCGGGTTCAGATACGCAGTATTTT
16	TRBV6-4	.	TRBJ2-2	TRBD1	CASSEQGASGTGELFF	TGTGCCAGCAGCGAACAGGGGGCTTCGGGGACCGGGGAGCTGTTTTTT
13	TRBV2	few	TRBJ2-3	.	CASSGRETDTQYF	TGTGCCAGCAGTGGCAGGGAAACAGATACGCAGTATTTT
15	TRBV5-1	few	TRBJ2-5	.	CASSFSPGAQETQYF	TGCGCCAGCAGCTTTTCCCCAGGGGCCCAAGAGACCCAGTACTTC
15	TRBV5-1	.	TRBJ1-1	.	CASSLDGEMNTEAFF	TGCGCCAGCAGCTTGGACGGGGAGATGAACACTGAAGCTTTCTTT
15	TRBV9	.	TRBJ1-1	TRBD1	CASSVGDRGVTEAFF	TGTGCCAGCAGCGTAGGGGACAGGGGGGTTACTGAAGCTTTCTTT
18	TRBV7-9	.	TRBJ2-1	TRBD2	CASSLGSLLAGAVDEQFF	TGTGCCAGCAGCTTAGGAAGTCTTTTAGCGGGGGCCGTGGATGAGCAGTTCTTC
15	TRBV7-8	.	TRBJ2-7	TRBD2	CASSSRLAGGQEQYF	TGTGCCAGCAGCTCTCGACTAGCGGGGGGGCAAGAGCAGTACTTC
16	TRBV3-1/TRBV3-2	.	TRBJ2-4	.	CASSQDLGDPTNIQYF	TGTGCCAGCAGCCAAGATCTGGGGGACCCCACGAACATTCAGTACTTC
14	TRBV9	.	TRBJ1-2	.	CASSVALTAYGYTF	TGTGCCAGCAGCGTAGCCCTGACAGCCTATGGCTACACCTTC
14	TRBV9	.	TRBJ2-3	.	CASSVRQVSDTQYF	TGTGCCAGCAGCGTGAGACAGGTGTCAGATACGCAGTATTTT
16	TRBV15	.	TRBJ1-6	.	CATSSPRRGRDSPLHF	TGTGCCACCAGCAGTCCGCGGAGAGGAAGGGATTCACCCCTCCACTTT
15	TRBV7-2	.	TRBJ2-2	.	CASSLESRNTGELFF	TGTGCCAGCAGCTTAGAGTCTCGAAACACCGGGGAGCTGTTTTTT
13	TRBV9	.	TRBJ2-5	TRBD2	CASSGGAGGTQYF	TGTGCCAGCTCCGGGGGGGCCGGGGGGACCCAGTACTTC
18	TRBV10-2	few	TRBJ1-5	.	CASSESRGQVLSNQPQHF	TGCGCCAGCAGTGAGTCGAGGGGACAAGTCCTTAGCAATCAGCCCCAGCATTTT
17	TRBV7-3	.	TRBJ2-2	.	CASSLIGRGASTGELFF	TGTGCCAGCAGCTTAATTGGTAGGGGGGCGAGCACCGGGGAGCTGTTTTTT
16	TRBV25-1	few	TRBJ1-5	.	CASSESGGMGNQPQHF	TGTGCCAGCAGTGAATCCGGGGGTATGGGCAATCAGCCCCAGCATTTT
18	TRBV27	.	TRBJ1-6	TRBD1	CASSPRQGLSSYNSPLHF	TGTGCCAGCAGTCCCCGACAGGGGCTAAGCTCCTATAATTCACCCCTCCACTTT
13	TRBV6-5	.	TRBJ1-2	TRBD1	CATSTGGNYGYTF	TGTGCCACCTCTACAGGGGGCAACTATGGCTACACCTTC
15	TRBV5-1	.	TRBJ2-1	TRBD2	CASSWTSGGANEQFF	TGCGCCAGCAGCTGGACTAGCGGGGGGGCCAATGAGCAGTTCTTC
14	TRBV5-1	.	TRBJ1-1	.	CASSPGHLNTEAFF	TGCGCCAGCAGCCCGGGACACCTGAACACTGAAGCTTTCTTT
15	TRBV7-2	.	TRBJ2-3	TRBD2	CASSLSAGGPYTQYF	TGTGCCAGCAGCTTATCAGCGGGGGGGCCATATACGCAGTATTTT
15	TRBV5-6	.	TRBJ1-1	.	CASSSDPIGNTEAFF	TGTGCCAGCAGCTCGGACCCAATCGGTAACACTGAAGCTTTCTTT
18	TRBV21-1	.	TRBJ2-1	.	CASSNNRGVPQHNNEQFF	TGTGCCAGCAGCAATAACAGAGGAGTTCCCCAACACAACAATGAGCAGTTCTTC
16	TRBV19	.	TRBJ1-2	TRBD1	CASSISGTEPYYGYTF	TGTGCCAGTAGTATTTCCGGGACAGAACCCTACTATGGCTACACCTTC
11	TRBV28	.	TRBJ1-2	.	CASSLRRGYTF	TGTGCCAGCAGTTTAAGACGAGGCTACACCTTC
14	TRBV28	.	TRBJ2-1	.	CACGAGGGYNEQFF	TGTGCCTGTGGGGCCGGAGGAGGGTACAATGAGCAGTTCTTC
14	TRBV10-1	.	TRBJ2-7	TRBD1	CASSESTGVHEQYF	TGCGCCAGCAGTGAGTCGACAGGGGTCCACGAGCAGTACTTC
14	TRBV6-6	.	TRBJ1-5	.	CASNRDPGNQPQHF	TGTGCCAGCAATCGGGATCCGGGCAATCAGCCCCAGCATTTT
15	TRBV6-5	.	TRBJ2-2	TRBD1	CASSYSTGGTGELFF	TGTGCCAGCAGTTACTCGACAGGGGGCACCGGGGAGCTGTTTTTT
12	TRBV10-3	once	TRBJ1-1	.	CAISKVNTEAFF	TGTGCCATCTCGAAGGTAAACACTGAAGCTTTCTTT
11	TRBV20-1	few	TRBJ1-2	TRBD1	CSPRQGHGYTF	TGCAGTCCTAGACAGGGCCATGGCTACACCTTC
15	TRBV19	.	TRBJ1-2	TRBD1	CASSPRQGVNYGYTF	TGTGCCAGTAGTCCCCGACAGGGGGTTAACTATGGCTACACCTTC
17	TRBV5-1	.	TRBJ1-6	.	CASSTGGASSYNSPLHF	TGCGCCAGCTCGACGGGGGGGGCCAGCTCCTATAATTCACCCCTCCACTTT
12	TRBV6-1	.	TRBJ1-2	.	CASSDKGYGYTF	TGTGCCAGCAGTGATAAAGGCTATGGCTACACCTTC